One and the same sample provided the 24 T cell receptor beta chains below, sequenced in a study of cytomegalovirus exposure and HLA in healthy donors. The PCR used 60 Vbeta and 13 Jbeta primers. The protocol was immunoSEQ multiplex PCR, while the TCRdb copy is restricted to in-frame clones and leaves out a portion. The top ten hold around 3% of the sample, which has 75,000 to 100,000 clones, over 75% seen once. Material for sequencing was PBMCs. The receptors come from a middle-aged man in good health and CMV-seronegative.

The chain combines TRBV5-6 with TRBJ1-1; TRBD1 might be the D (6 bases). The germline V gene encodes CDR1 SGHDT and CDR2 YYEEEE. The CDR3 length is 14 residues. Trimming stripped 2 bases from V and 4 bases from J, with 12 bases between. The CDR3 DNA follows: TGTGCCAGCAGCTTCACAGGGTTGGCCACTGAAGCTTTCTTT. It encodes CASSFTGLATEAFF.

This chain links TRBV2 with TRBJ2-7; 9 nucleotides agree with TRBD2. CDR3 length: 12 residues. Germline values: CDR1 SNHLY, CDR2 FYNNEI. V dropped 7 bases and J dropped 6; count of bases not matched to a gene: 4. The DNA for the CDR3 is TGTGCCAGCACCTCGACTAGCGGCGAGCAGTACTTC. It codes for CASTSTSGEQYF.

This clone was seen a handful of times. The V call is TRBV6-1, the J call TRBJ2-7; TRBD1 agrees at 8 bases. This CDR3 region has 12 residues. The ends lost 7 bases at V and 9 bases at J; junction bases unmatched: 8. Germline V gene sequence: CDR1 MNHNS, CDR2 SASEGT. The CDR3 nucleotides are TGTGCCAGCACCGGACAGGGACGAGGGCAGTACTTC. This encodes CASTGQGRGQYF.

This clone was seen a few times. The chain uses TRBV19 and TRBJ2-5; 7 nucleotides line up with TRBD1. CDR3 length equals 14 residues. CDR1 is LNHDA, CDR2 SQIVND, per germline (reference sequence). The J segment lost 4 bases and the V segment lost 7 bases, leaving 9 bases of the junction unmatched. The CDR3: CASTKTGIGETQYF. The CDR3, as DNA: TGTGCCAGTACCAAGACAGGGATAGGAGAGACCCAGTACTTC.

V is TRBV6-1 and J is TRBJ2-2, with D possibly being TRBD1 (5 bases). Germline V gene lookup returns CDR1 MNHNS and CDR2 SASEGT. The V and J ends lost 5 bases and 4 bases respectively, with 11 bases between them. The CDR3 covers 14 residues. CDR3 nucleotides: TGTGCCAGCAGTCGTGACAGATTCACCGGGGAGCTGTTTTTT. Translation gives CASSRDRFTGELFF.

The V call is TRBV28, the J call TRBJ1-5; D might be TRBD1 (6 bases). V dropped 6 bases and J dropped 1 base, with 13 bases sitting between them. This CDR3 comprises 15 residues. Germline V lookup: CDR1 MDHEN, CDR2 SYDVKM. The CDR3 region is CASRTRGLSNQPQHF. In nucleotides, the CDR3 is TGTGCCAGCAGGACAAGGGGGTTGAGCAATCAGCCCCAGCATTTT.

This chain uses TRBV5-6 with TRBJ2-1; 8 bases map to TRBD2. V shed 3 bases, J shed 7 bases, and the junction held 3 bases outside the gene matches. The CDR3 contains 13 residues. CDR1 is SGHDT and CDR2 is YYEEEE in the germline V gene. In DNA form, the CDR3 reads TGTGCCAGCAGCTCCGGGAGGGTAAATGAGCAGTTCTTC. Translated: CASSSGRVNEQFF.

The genes are TRBV27 and TRBJ2-1; D perhaps matches TRBD1 (5 bases). Germline V lookup: CDR1 MNHEY, CDR2 SMNVEV (reference sequence). The CDR3 length is 15 residues. V gave up 5 bases and J gave up 0 bases, with 11 bases separating them. CDR3 sequence: CASSEDRYSYNEQFF. DNA of the CDR3: TGTGCCAGCAGTGAAGACAGATACTCCTACAATGAGCAGTTCTTC.

The chain joins TRBV5-1 to TRBJ2-1, with TRBD2 identical over 12 bases. From germline, CDR1 is SGHRS and CDR2 YFSETQ. This CDR3 has 16 residues. V lost 4 bases and J lost 3; bases outside the gene matches: 5. The CDR3 protein is CASSGGLAGDYNEQFF. CDR3 DNA: TGCGCCAGCAGCGGGGGACTAGCGGGCGACTACAATGAGCAGTTCTTC.

This clone has just a few counts. This rearrangement joins TRBV9 to TRBJ1-5; D is perhaps TRBD1 (5 bases). V was clipped by 2 bases and J by 4 bases, with 10 bases between them. The CDR3 loop spans 14 amino acids. Per the germline V gene, CDR1 is SGDLS and CDR2 is YYNGEE. The CDR3 is CASSVDSNNQPQHF. The CDR3 nucleotides read TGTGCCAGCAGCGTTGACAGTAATAATCAGCCCCAGCATTTT.

This chain connects TRBV19 to TRBJ1-1, with a weak D call TRBD1 (5 bases). Germline CDR1 is LNHDA and CDR2 is SQIVND (reference sequence). The CDR3 covers 14 residues. Trimming pared 3 bases from V and 1 base from J, leaving 9 bases between. The CDR3 is CASSISGPNTEAFF. DNA for the CDR3: TGTGCCAGTAGTATCTCAGGGCCGAACACTGAAGCTTTCTTT.

V is TRBV5-1 and J is TRBJ1-2; no clear D gene. Trimming pared 4 bases from V and 5 bases from J, leaving 18 bases between. CDR1 is SGHRS, CDR2 YFSETQ, per germline. The CDR3 totals 15 residues. CDR3 nucleotides: TGCGCCAGCAGCGAGGACGGACGGACTTCTTATGGCTACACCTTC. Translated, it gives CASSEDGRTSYGYTF.

V and J are TRBV30 and TRBJ1-6, with 10 bases lining up with TRBD1. CDR1 GTSNPN and CDR2 SVGIG come from the germline V gene (reference sequence). V lost 5 bases to trimming and J lost 3 bases; unmatched junction nucleotides: 10. This CDR3 comprises 17 residues. The CDR3 region is CAWGKTRTGGYNSPLHF. In DNA form, the CDR3 reads TGTGCCTGGGGAAAAACCAGGACAGGGGGCTATAATTCACCCCTCCACTTT.

This chain uses TRBV28 with TRBJ2-6; D possibly corresponds to TRBD1 (6 bases). The CDR3 is 18 amino acids. Looked up from germline, CDR1 is MDHEN and CDR2 is SYDVKM. Trimming shortened V by 3 bases and J by 2 bases, and 17 bases separated the two germline ends. This chain's CDR3 is CASSFGGSGFPGANVLTF. The CDR3 DNA sequence: TGTGCCAGCAGTTTTGGGGGCAGTGGGTTTCCTGGGGCCAACGTCCTGACTTTC.

The chain combines TRBV2 with TRBJ2-7; D gene ambiguous. The CDR3 spans 12 residues. Germline V CDR1 and CDR2: SNHLY, FYNNEI. The V gene lost 4 bases and the J gene lost 6 bases, with 10 bases spanning the gap. The CDR3 DNA follows: TGTGCCAGCAGTGCTGACTCCGGCGAGCAGTACTTC. Translation: CASSADSGEQYF.

The chain joins TRBV7-2 to TRBJ2-1, with D unresolved. Trimming pared 0 bases from V and 11 bases from J, leaving 5 bases between. CDR1 and CDR2 from the germline V gene are SGHTA and FQGNSA. This CDR3 region has 11 residues. The CDR3 nucleotides read TGTGCCAGCAGCTTAGCGAGTAAGCAGTTCTTC. The encoded protein is CASSLASKQFF. The variable domain in full, completed from reference TRBV7-2 and TRBJ2-1, reads GAGVSQSPSNKVTEKGKDVELRCDPISGHTALYWYRQSLGQGLEFLIYFQGNSAPDKSGLPSDRFSAERTGGSVSTLTIQRTQQEDSAVYLCASSLASKQFFGPGTRLTVL.

In this sample, this clone turned up once. The chain has TRBV2 and TRBJ1-2, with a tentative D call TRBD1 (5 bases). This CDR3 is built from 19 residues. From germline, CDR1 is SNHLY and CDR2 FYNNEI. Trimming left V 0 bases short and J 0 bases short, with 20 bases between. CDR3 coding DNA: TGTGCCAGCAGTGAAGCGCTCATAGTTACAGGACAACCTAACTATGGCTACACCTTC. It yields the protein CASSEALIVTGQPNYGYTF.

This clone was counted a few times. This rearrangement joins TRBV29-1 to TRBJ1-2; 8 bases line up with TRBD1. Germline CDR1 and CDR2: SQVTM and ANQGSEA. The CDR3 sequence is 14 residues long. Trimming removed 3 bases from V and 6 bases from J; junction bases left unmatched: 9. Written as DNA, the CDR3 is TGCAGCGTTGAGCGGACAGGGCTTAAGGATGGCTACACCTTC. Its protein is CSVERTGLKDGYTF.

The chain carries TRBV27 and TRBJ2-5; perhaps TRBD1 as D (5 bases). V dropped 6 bases and J dropped 3 bases, with 14 bases sitting between them. Looked up from germline, CDR1 is MNHEY and CDR2 is SMNVEV (reference sequence). The CDR3 totals 14 residues. The CDR3 sequence is CASRFPGREETQYF. As DNA, the CDR3 is TGTGCCAGCAGGTTCCCAGGCAGGGAAGAGACCCAGTACTTC.

The gene calls are TRBV5-1 and TRBJ1-5; D unresolved. The V and J ends lost 4 bases and 4 bases respectively, with 9 bases between them. There are 13 residues in the CDR3. The germline CDR1 and CDR2 sequences are SGHRS and YFSETQ. DNA of the CDR3: TGCGCCAGCAGCATGGACGGGAATCAGCCCCAGCATTTT. Protein sequence: CASSMDGNQPQHF.

The chain recombines TRBV6-1 with TRBJ1-5, with D tentatively TRBD1 (6 bases). Trimming removed 5 bases at V and 2 bases at J, with 13 bases between. Germline loops: CDR1 MNHNS, CDR2 SASEGT. The CDR3 extends over 15 amino acids. The CDR3 spells CASSRYGQRNQPQHF. As DNA, the CDR3 is TGTGCCAGCAGTCGCTACGGACAGCGCAATCAGCCCCAGCATTTT.

This clone was observed a handful of times. J is TRBJ2-1 and V is TRBV7-6; D is undetermined. The length of the CDR3 is 15 residues. V dropped 0 bases and J dropped 0 bases, with 6 bases sitting between them. The germline gives CDR1 SGHVS, CDR2 FNYEAQ. The CDR3, as DNA: TGTGCCAGCAGCTTAGCCTGGAGCTCCTACAATGAGCAGTTCTTC. It yields the protein CASSLAWSSYNEQFF.

The CDR3 is CASSAGNQPQHF. The CDR3 DNA reads as TGTGCCAGCAGTGCGGGCAATCAGCCCCAGCATTTT. The chain uses TRBV2 and TRBJ1-5; D is unclear. Germline V gives CDR1 SNHLY, CDR2 FYNNEI. With 4 bases removed from V and 2 bases from J, the gap between germline ends came to 3 bases. This CDR3 is built from 12 residues. Combining the CDR3 with reference TRBV2 and TRBJ1-5 gives the whole variable domain EPEVTQTPSHQVTQMGQEVILRCVPISNHLYFYWYRQILGQKVEFLVSFYNNEISEKSEIFDDQFSVERPDGSNFTLKIRSTKLEDSAMYFCASSAGNQPQHFGDGTRLSIL.

The rearrangement uses TRBV4-2 and TRBJ2-3; 7 positions agree with TRBD2. Germline-derived CDR1 and CDR2 are LGHNA and YNFKEQ. V lost 5 bases and J lost 4; bases outside the gene matches: 12. The CDR3 has 16 amino acids. CDR3 DNA sequence: TGTGCCAGCAGCGGGGGTAGCGGGTCCAGGGCAGATACGCAGTATTTT. It translates to CASSGGSGSRADTQYF.